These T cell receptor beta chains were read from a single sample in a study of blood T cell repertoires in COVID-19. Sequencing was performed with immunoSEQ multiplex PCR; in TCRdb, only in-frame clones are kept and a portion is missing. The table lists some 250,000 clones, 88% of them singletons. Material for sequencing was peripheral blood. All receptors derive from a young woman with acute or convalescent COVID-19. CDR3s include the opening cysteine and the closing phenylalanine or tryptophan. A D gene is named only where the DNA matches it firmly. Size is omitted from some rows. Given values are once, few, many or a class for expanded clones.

TGTGCCAGCAGCTCGCCCGGACTAGTGGAGACTGGGGCCAACGTCCTGACTTTC | CASSSPGLVETGANVLTF | TRBV7-9 | NA | TRBD2 | TRBJ2-6
TGTGCCAGCAGCTTAAGGGGGCAGGGGGCATCGAATGAGCAGTTCTTC | CASSLRGQGASNEQFF | TRBV7-3 | NA | TRBD1 | TRBJ2-1
TGCGCCAGCAGCTCCGCAGGGGGCCGGTTCGACAACGAGCAGTACTTC | CASSSAGGRFDNEQYF | TRBV5-1 | NA | TRBD1 | TRBJ2-7
TGTGCCATCAGTGAGACAGGGGCCGGGGAGCTGTTTTTT | CAISETGAGELFF | TRBV10-3 | NA | TRBD1 | TRBJ2-2
TGTGCCAGCAGCTTGACAGCTGCTAGAATTGAAGCTTTCTTT | CASSLTAARIEAFF | TRBV7-2 | NA | NA | TRBJ1-1
TGCGCCAGCAGCTCCGGTCAGGCGGGAGAGCAGTACTTC | CASSSGQAGEQYF | TRBV5-1 | once | NA | TRBJ2-7
TGTGCCAGCAGCGTAGTCGGTAGCGGGAGGCTCAATGAGCAGTTCTTC | CASSVVGSGRLNEQFF | TRBV9 | NA | TRBD2 | TRBJ2-1
TGTGCCAGCAGCCCCTCGGGAGTCAACAATGAGCAGTTCTTC | CASSPSGVNNEQFF | TRBV9 | NA | NA | TRBJ2-1
TGTGCCAGCTCACGTGACAGGGTTTGGGATCAGCCCCAGCATTTT | CASSRDRVWDQPQHF | TRBV18 | NA | TRBD1 | TRBJ1-5
TGCAGCGTTGAAGAAGGGCGCGGGGGCGATGAGCAGTTCTTC | CSVEEGRGGDEQFF | TRBV29-1 | NA | NA | TRBJ2-1
TGTGCCAGTAGTAGAAGGACTAGCGGGAGAATTTCTGGGGCCAACGTCCTGACTTTC | CASSRRTSGRISGANVLTF | TRBV19 | NA | TRBD2 | TRBJ2-6
TGCAGCGCCGGGGACTATTCCTACGAGCAGTACTTC | CSAGDYSYEQYF | TRBV29-1 | NA | TRBD2 | TRBJ2-7
TGTGCCAGCACCATGGGACTAGCGAAAGTTGCGAACACCGGGGAGCTGTTTTTT | CASTMGLAKVANTGELFF | TRBV11-2 | NA | TRBD2 | TRBJ2-2
TGTGCCAGCAGCTTAGTTGGGGCCAGCCAAGAGACCCAGTACTTC | CASSLVGASQETQYF | TRBV11-2 | NA | NA | TRBJ2-5
TGTGCCAGCAGCCGTACCCGCGCCTCCCAAGAGACCCAGTACTTC | CASSRTRASQETQYF | TRBV11-3 | NA | NA | TRBJ2-5
TGTGCCAGCAGCTTAGCGGTACGGGCAGATACGCAGTATTTT | CASSLAVRADTQYF | TRBV11-1 | NA | NA | TRBJ2-3
TGTGCCAGCAGTCCCTCCGGGGGGAGCACAGATACGCAGTATTTT | CASSPSGGSTDTQYF | TRBV6-4 | NA | TRBD2 | TRBJ2-3
TGTGCCAGCAGTTACCTCCGGGACAGCTACGAGCAGTACTTC | CASSYLRDSYEQYF | TRBV6-2/TRBV6-3 | NA | TRBD1 | TRBJ2-7
TGTGCCAGCAGCTTAGATGGGCCTTCCTACGAGCAGTACTTC | CASSLDGPSYEQYF | TRBV7-2 | NA | NA | TRBJ2-7
TGTGCCAGCACCTCCCTGCGAGCGGGAGGGCCCGCAGATACGCAGTATTTT | CASTSLRAGGPADTQYF | TRBV7-8 | NA | TRBD2 | TRBJ2-3
TGTGCCAGCAGTTACTCGGGGCAGGACAATCAGCCCCAGCATTTT | CASSYSGQDNQPQHF | TRBV6-5 | NA | NA | TRBJ1-5
TGTGCCGGGAGAGCCCAAAAGGACATTCAGTACTTC | CAGRAQKDIQYF | TRBV2 | once | NA | TRBJ2-4
TGTGCCAGCAGCTTAGTTACCGGGACAGGGTCCTACAATGAGCAGTTCTTC | CASSLVTGTGSYNEQFF | TRBV7-9 | NA | TRBD1 | TRBJ2-1
TGTGCCAGCAGCAAAGTTGGCAGCTACGAGCAGTACTTC | CASSKVGSYEQYF | TRBV7-2 | NA | NA | TRBJ2-7
TGTGCCAGCAGTTCGCTGGCTAGCGGGACCACAGATACGCAGTATTTT | CASSSLASGTTDTQYF | TRBV27 | NA | TRBD2 | TRBJ2-3
TGTGCCAGCAGTTACTCGAGGGACAGTAACAATGAGCAGTTCTTC | CASSYSRDSNNEQFF | TRBV6-6 | NA | TRBD1 | TRBJ2-1
TGTGCCAGCAGCCAAGGACAGGGGAGCTCCTACAATGAGCAGTTCTTC | CASSQGQGSSYNEQFF | TRBV4-2 | NA | TRBD1 | TRBJ2-1
TGTGCCTGGAGTGAGACAGACACTGAAGCTTTCTTT | CAWSETDTEAFF | TRBV30 | NA | NA | TRBJ1-1
TGTGCCAGCAAAAGGGGGCGCACGGAGACCCAGTACTTC | CASKRGRTETQYF | TRBV27 | NA | TRBD1 | TRBJ2-5
TGTGCCAGCAGTTACTCGTCGAGCACTGAAGCTTTCTTT | CASSYSSSTEAFF | TRBV6-2/TRBV6-3 | NA | NA | TRBJ1-1
TGTGCCAGTAGTATAGACGACAGTTGGGGCTACACCTTC | CASSIDDSWGYTF | TRBV19 | NA | NA | TRBJ1-2
TGTGCCAGCAGTCCAGGGACAGGGATCTCCTACGAGCAGTACTTC | CASSPGTGISYEQYF | TRBV27 | NA | TRBD1 | TRBJ2-7
TGTGCCAGCAGCTTAAGGGGACTAGCCTCGGGAGAGACCCAGTACTTC | CASSLRGLASGETQYF | TRBV7-2 | NA | TRBD2 | TRBJ2-5
TGTGCCATCAGTACCCAGGGCAATGAGCAGTTCTTC | CAISTQGNEQFF | TRBV10-3 | NA | NA | TRBJ2-1
TGTGCCAGCAGCGTAGTAGGACTAGCGGTAGATGAGCAGTTCTTC | CASSVVGLAVDEQFF | TRBV9 | NA | TRBD2 | TRBJ2-1
TGCGCCAGCAGCCAAGAAGGCCTCCGGCGGGAGGAGAATGTTGGCTCCTACAATGAGCAGTTCTTC | CASSQEGLRREENVGSYNEQFF | TRBV4-3 | NA | TRBD2 | TRBJ2-1
TGTGCCAGCACCAGGGGGATGTTTGGGACCCAGTACTTC | CASTRGMFGTQYF | TRBV6-5 | NA | TRBD1 | TRBJ2-5
TGCGCCAGCAGCTTGGGTAGCTGGCGAGCCTTTGGGACCGGGGAGCTGTTTTTT | CASSLGSWRAFGTGELFF | TRBV5-1 | NA | NA | TRBJ2-2
TGTGCCAGCAGGACGGGACAGTTTGGTAATGAAAAACTGTTTTTT | CASRTGQFGNEKLFF | TRBV5-5 | NA | TRBD1 | TRBJ1-4
TGTGCCAGCAGCCTGGGCAGGATTAGTGCCGGGGAGCTGTTTTTT | CASSLGRISAGELFF | TRBV7-3 | NA | NA | TRBJ2-2
TGTGCCTGGAGTGCCACAGGATTCGGCTACACCTTC | CAWSATGFGYTF | TRBV30 | NA | NA | TRBJ1-2
TGTGCCAGCAGTTCCCAGGGAGGGCAGTTCTTC | CASSSQGGQFF | TRBV12-3/TRBV12-4 | NA | NA | TRBJ2-1
TGTGCCACCAGCGAACTAGTAGCCAAAAACATTCAGTACTTC | CATSELVAKNIQYF | TRBV15 | NA | NA | TRBJ2-4
TGTGCCTGGGGCAACTCTGGGGCCAACGTCCTGACTTTC | CAWGNSGANVLTF | TRBV30 | NA | NA | TRBJ2-6
TGTGCCAGTAGTGGTCTCCGGACAGGGAGCACTGAAGCTTTCTTT | CASSGLRTGSTEAFF | TRBV19 | NA | TRBD1 | TRBJ1-1
TGTGCCAGCAGCTTAGTTTATAATGAAAAACTGTTTTTT | CASSLVYNEKLFF | TRBV7-2 | NA | NA | TRBJ1-4
TGCGCCAGCAGCCCCTCGACTAGCGGGAGGCTTGGTGAGCAGTTCTTC | CASSPSTSGRLGEQFF | TRBV5-1 | NA | TRBD2 | TRBJ2-1
TGTGCCAGTAGCTTCGCGGTCTATAATCAGCCCCAGCATTTT | CASSFAVYNQPQHF | TRBV19 | NA | NA | TRBJ1-5
TGTGCCAGTAGTATTCTTAGTAAAGTGGACACTGAAGCTTTCTTT | CASSILSKVDTEAFF | TRBV19 | few | NA | TRBJ1-1
TGTGCCAGCTCACCACGGGGACTACAGGGGGTGAACTCTGGGGCCAACGTCCTGACTTTC | CASSPRGLQGVNSGANVLTF | TRBV18 | NA | NA | TRBJ2-6
TGTGCCAGCAGCCTAGACAGTAACTACGAGCAGTACTTC | CASSLDSNYEQYF | TRBV27 | NA | NA | TRBJ2-7
TGTGCCAGCAGTTTAGTGGACAGGGGGCTTCAGGACACTGAAGCTTTCTTT | CASSLVDRGLQDTEAFF | TRBV28 | NA | TRBD1 | TRBJ1-1
TGTGCCAGCAGTCGGGACACTCCGGCCCTGGTGTTT | CASSRDTPALVF | TRBV7-9 | NA | NA | TRBJ1-4
TGTGCCAGCAGCCCCAGGGGAGATGGGACTGAAGCTTTCTTT | CASSPRGDGTEAFF | TRBV6-5 | NA | NA | TRBJ1-1
TGCAGCGTTAGGACAGGGAACACTGAAGCTTTCTTT | CSVRTGNTEAFF | TRBV29-1 | few | TRBD1 | TRBJ1-1